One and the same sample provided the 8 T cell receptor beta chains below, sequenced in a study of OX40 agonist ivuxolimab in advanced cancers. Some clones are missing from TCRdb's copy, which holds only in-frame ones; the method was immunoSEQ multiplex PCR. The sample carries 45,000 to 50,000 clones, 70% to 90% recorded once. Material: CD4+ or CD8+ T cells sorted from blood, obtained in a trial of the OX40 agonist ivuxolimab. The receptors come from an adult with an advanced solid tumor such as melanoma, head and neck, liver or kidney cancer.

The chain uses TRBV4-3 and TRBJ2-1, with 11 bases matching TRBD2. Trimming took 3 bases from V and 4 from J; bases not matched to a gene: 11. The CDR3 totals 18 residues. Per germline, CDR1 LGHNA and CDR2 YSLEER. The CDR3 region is CASSHDSGRVSDYNEQFF. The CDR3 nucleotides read TGCGCCAGCAGCCACGATAGCGGGAGGGTGTCGGATTACAATGAGCAGTTCTTC.

This chain's CDR3 is CASSTGQGGNQPQHF. In DNA form, the CDR3 reads TGTGCCAGCAGCACAGGACAGGGCGGCAATCAGCCCCAGCATTTT. The J gene is TRBJ1-5, the V gene TRBV9, with 8 bases that match TRBD1. CDR1 SGDLS and CDR2 YYNGEE come from the germline V gene. CDR3 size: 15 residues. J was trimmed by 2 bases and V by 4 bases; bases with no gene match: 5.

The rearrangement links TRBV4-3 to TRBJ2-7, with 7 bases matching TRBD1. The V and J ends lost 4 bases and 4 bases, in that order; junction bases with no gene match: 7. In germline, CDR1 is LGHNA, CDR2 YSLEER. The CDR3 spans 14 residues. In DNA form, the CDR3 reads TGCGCCAGCAGCCGAGCGACAGGGTCTTACGAGCAGTACTTC. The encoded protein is CASSRATGSYEQYF.

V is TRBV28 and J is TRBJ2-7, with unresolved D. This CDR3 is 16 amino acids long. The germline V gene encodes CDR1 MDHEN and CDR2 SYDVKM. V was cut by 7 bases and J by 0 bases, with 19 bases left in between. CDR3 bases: TGTGCCAGCAACTTAAATCGGCGAAATCCCTCCTACGAGCAGTACTTC. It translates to CASNLNRRNPSYEQYF.

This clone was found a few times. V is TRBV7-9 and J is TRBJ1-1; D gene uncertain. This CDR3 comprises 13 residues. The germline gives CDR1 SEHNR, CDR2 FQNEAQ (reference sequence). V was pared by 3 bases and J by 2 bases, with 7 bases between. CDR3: CASSFDINTEAFF. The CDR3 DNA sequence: TGTGCCAGCAGCTTTGACATCAACACTGAAGCTTTCTTT.

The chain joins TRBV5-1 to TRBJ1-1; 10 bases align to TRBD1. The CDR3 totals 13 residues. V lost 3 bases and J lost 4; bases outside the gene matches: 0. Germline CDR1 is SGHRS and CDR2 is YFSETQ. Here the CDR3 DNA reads TGCGCCAGCAGCTGGACAGGGGGCACTGAAGCTTTCTTT. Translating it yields CASSWTGGTEAFF.

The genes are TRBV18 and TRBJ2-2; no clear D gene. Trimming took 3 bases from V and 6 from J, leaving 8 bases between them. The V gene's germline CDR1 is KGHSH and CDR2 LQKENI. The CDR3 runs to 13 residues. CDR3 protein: CASSPGLAGELFF. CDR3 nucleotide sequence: TGTGCCAGCTCACCGGGTCTCGCCGGGGAGCTGTTTTTT.

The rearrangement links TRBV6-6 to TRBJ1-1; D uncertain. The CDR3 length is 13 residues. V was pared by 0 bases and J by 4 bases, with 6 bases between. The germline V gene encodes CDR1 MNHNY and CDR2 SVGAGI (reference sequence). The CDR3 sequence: CASSYSIGTEAFF. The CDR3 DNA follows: TGTGCCAGCAGTTACTCGATTGGCACTGAAGCTTTCTTT.